This TCR beta chain was found in a study of blood T cells in healthy people across ages. On the study more broadly: Template switching picked up about one barcoded beta molecule for each two T cells.

Isolation per sample recovered at least 6.5 million PBMCs. Primed by a sample-barcoded 5' primer and a J-beta primer mix, a second PCR proceeded for 7 to 11 cycles. TCRdb re-derived calls from the 5' RACE reads in MiXCR, one entry per CDR3 protein. The sample lists 600,000 to 900,000 distinct CDR3 sequences, around 24% occurring once. V lost 5 bases and J lost 0, with 13 bases in between. Germline V CDR1 and CDR2: SGHAT, FQDESV (reference sequence). The CDR3 contains 15 residues. These records were also assigned to another study, of T cells of mothers and their children. That paper states: From each mother came over 9.5 million TCR beta CDR3 reads, and from each child came 2.5 million to 3 million.

Sequencing input: blood. The TCR originated in a boy aged 5-17 years in good health. The rearrangement links TRBV11-1 to TRBJ1-1; D uncertain. The CDR3 region is CASSRKRVLNTEAFF. CDR3 DNA: TGTGCCAGCAGCCGGAAGCGTGTCCTGAACACTGAAGCTTTCTTT.